This T cell receptor beta chain emerged from a study of T-cell reconstitution after alpha-beta-depleted transplantation in children (dated by TCRdb to 2015 to 2016). Describing the broader study: The study quantitatively tracked T-cell immune reconstitution after TCRalphabeta/CD19-depleted allogeneic hematopoietic cell transplantation in children using TCR repertoire profiling.

Points on this clonotype: The clone's antigen remains unknown. The sample holds no much larger clone one base away, and base qualities are not on file.

The library was built by means of PCR. Sequencing was carried out with an Illumina HiSeq 2500. Molecular barcoding was employed in the preparation of TCR libraries, with unique molecular identifiers being used to normalize TCRbeta repertoire quantification. TCRdb reworked the public reads: Q25 trimming with fastp, MiXCR clone assembly, productive beta chains retained. Rows are unified per CDR3 protein, each entry keeping the most common DNA and genes. The sample table holds about 540,000 distinct CDR3 sequences, of which approximately 16% were seen once. The ten largest clonotypes hold roughly 3.3% of the sample. Sequences LGHDT (CDR1) and YNNKEL (CDR2) are obtained from the germline V gene (reference sequence). Counted from cysteine to phenylalanine, this CDR3 has 17 amino acids. The CDR3 DNA has 51 bases and is translated from base 1. The V end loses 1 base and the J end loses 1 base, and a stretch of 14 bases separates them.

This specimen was PBMCs from the stem cell graft donor, taken from the stem cell graft. This clonotype was obtained from a human donor who donated a stem cell graft to a child with acute lymphoblastic leukemia. The chain was built from TRBV3-1 and TRBJ2-1, with no D gene named confidently. The CDR3 protein sequence reads: CASSQVSESLSYNEQFF. The nucleotide sequence is TGTGCCAGCAGCCAAGTGTCGGAATCCCTGTCCTACAATGAGCAGTTCTTC.